The following is a T cell receptor beta chain sequence with its context. Germline V gene lookup returns CDR1 MGHDK and CDR2 SYGVNS. The CDR3 runs to 14 residues. The V segment lost 5 bases and the J segment 3 bases; nucleotides outside the gene matches: 4. These data belong to a study of shared clonotypes between healthy human individuals. Only in-frame clones appear in the TCRdb table, and some are missing; sequencing was by immunoSEQ multiplex PCR. The data hold 600,000 to 700,000 clones, with 73% observed a single time. The sequenced material came from memory CD4+ T cells sorted from blood. Described subset: CD45RA-negative fraction. The TCR sequence derives from a woman younger than 45 in good health. This rearrangement joins TRBV25-1 to TRBJ2-7, with 10 bases identical to TRBD1. The CDR3 sequence is CASSWTGGFYEQYF. The CDR3 nucleotides are TGTGCCAGCAGTTGGACAGGGGGATTCTACGAGCAGTACTTC.